One and the same sample provided the 17 T cell receptor beta chains below, sequenced in a study of CD8 T cells in ankylosing spondylitis. One entry per CDR3 protein results from TCRdb running MiXCR on the 5' RACE reads. The sample lists around 100,000 distinct CDR3 sequences; 24% were seen once. The sample taken for sequencing was synovial fluid, either unsorted or a sorted T cell fraction (not recorded which). All receptors derive from a male donor with ankylosing spondylitis.

This chain links TRBV14 with TRBJ1-4; no definite D call. Trimming cost V 1 base and J 0 bases, with 9 bases left between them. Germline-derived CDR1 and CDR2 are SGHDN and FVKESK. The CDR3 has 16 residues. CDR3 nucleotide sequence: TGTGCCAGCAGCCAAGGTTCGGTTGCAACTAATGAAAAACTGTTTTTT. Its translation is CASSQGSVATNEKLFF. Looking up the rest from reference TRBV14 and TRBJ1-4 gives the full variable domain: EAGVTQFPSHSVIEKGQTVTLRCDPISGHDNLYWYRRVMGKEIKFLLHFVKESKQDESGMPNNRFLAERTGGTYSTLKVQPAELEDSGVYFCASSQGSVATNEKLFFGSGTQLSVL.

This clonotype was detected only a few times. V gene TRBV10-3 combines with J gene TRBJ2-7; 8 bases agree with TRBD2. Per the germline V gene, CDR1 is ENHRY and CDR2 is SYGVKD. The CDR3 has 16 amino acids. Trimming at V came to 2 bases and at J to 3 bases, leaving 9 bases not matched to a gene. The DNA of the CDR3 is TGTGCCATCAGTGAGCAGGAGACTAGCGTCGGCTACGAGCAGTACGTC. Translation: CAISEQETSVGYEQYV.

The chain links TRBV24-1 to TRBJ2-3; D unclear. This CDR3 has 14 amino acids. V lost 7 bases and J 0 bases, leaving 10 bases between the germline ends. Germline loops: CDR1 KGHDR, CDR2 SFDVKD. The CDR3 region is CATRAIASTDTQYF. The CDR3 nucleotides read TGTGCCACCAGAGCCATAGCTAGCACAGATACGCAGTATTTT.

In its sample, this clonotype was seen a few times. The chain joins TRBV6-1 to TRBJ2-1, with 16 bases aligning to TRBD2. V dropped 4 bases and J dropped 7; count of bases not matched to a gene: 1. The CDR3 totals 15 residues. In germline, CDR1 is MNHNS, CDR2 SASEGT. The CDR3 sequence is CASSAGLAGGNEQFF. CDR3 in DNA: TGTGCCAGCAGTGCGGGACTAGCGGGAGGGAATGAGCAGTTCTTC.

The chain employs TRBV5-1 and TRBJ2-1, with TRBD1 identical over 7 bases. The CDR3 runs to 14 residues. The V gene's germline CDR1 is SGHRS and CDR2 YFSETQ. V gave up 2 bases and J gave up 9 bases; unmatched junction bases: 8. The CDR3: CASSFPRQGPEQFF. The CDR3 DNA follows: TGCGCCAGCAGCTTCCCCAGACAGGGCCCTGAGCAGTTCTTC.

The rearrangement links TRBV18 to TRBJ2-5; no clear D gene. V was clipped by 6 bases and J by 0 bases, with 8 bases between them. The CDR3 totals 13 residues. The V gene's germline CDR1 is KGHSH and CDR2 LQKENI. The CDR3 loop is CASSTDYQETQYF. CDR3 nucleotides: TGTGCCAGCTCTACAGATTACCAAGAGACCCAGTACTTC.

This clonotype was seen a handful of times. V gene TRBV12-3 or TRBV12-4 combines with J gene TRBJ2-1, with 8 bases identical to TRBD2. This CDR3 is built from 14 residues. V shed 9 bases and J 3 bases; nucleotides not matched to a gene: 7. The CDR3 region is CARERESNYNEQFF. The DNA of the CDR3 is TGTGCCAGGGAGCGGGAGTCAAACTACAATGAGCAGTTCTTC.

This clonotype was counted only a few times. The chain links TRBV10-1 to TRBJ2-7; D gene unclear. Between the trimmed V and J ends, which lost 0 bases and 7 bases, there was a span of 10 bases. Germline CDR1 is WNHNN and CDR2 is SYGVQD (reference sequence). The CDR3 has 13 amino acids. The CDR3 coding sequence is TGCGCCAGCAGTGAGTCGTATAGTCGAGAGCAGTACTTC. As protein: CASSESYSREQYF.

V is TRBV5-1 and J is TRBJ2-1, with TRBD1 matching 7 bases. This CDR3 has 14 residues. Germline CDR1 and CDR2: SGHRS and YFSETQ. Trimming at V came to 2 bases and at J to 5 bases, leaving 4 bases not matched to a gene. This chain's CDR3 is CASSFGDSNNEQFF. CDR3 DNA sequence: TGCGCCAGCAGCTTTGGGGACAGTAACAATGAGCAGTTCTTC.

This clonotype appeared a few times. V usage is TRBV10-3 and J usage is TRBJ2-1; D is possibly TRBD2 (5 bases). V was shortened by 10 bases and J by 5 bases, with 18 bases between the two germline ends. This CDR3 is 14 amino acids long. Germline-derived CDR1 and CDR2 are ENHRY and SYGVKD. The CDR3 DNA sequence: TGTGCCACTCGATCAGACCACGGGGACAATGAGCAGTTCTTC. Its translation is CATRSDHGDNEQFF.

This clonotype came up a few times. The V and J genes are TRBV12-3 or TRBV12-4 and TRBJ1-5; D is unresolved. Trimming took off 3 bases at V and 3 bases at J, with 12 bases between the two ends. The CDR3 has 15 residues. The CDR3 DNA follows: TGTGCCAGCAGTTTCAGTCGGACCTTCAATCAGCCCCAGCATTTT. Translated: CASSFSRTFNQPQHF.

The V call is TRBV4-2, the J call TRBJ1-4; D is ambiguous. The CDR3 is made up of 15 amino acids. Germline CDR1 LGHNA, CDR2 YNFKEQ. The V end was cut by 4 bases, the J end by 7 bases, with 16 bases between. The CDR3 nucleotides read TGTGCCAGCAGCCCCTCGGGGAGACACCTTGAAAAACTGTTTTTT. It codes for CASSPSGRHLEKLFF.

This clonotype showed up just a few times. The chain couples TRBV19 to TRBJ2-3; tentative D call: TRBD2 (6 bases). Germline loops: CDR1 LNHDA, CDR2 SQIVND (reference sequence). Trimming removed 3 bases at V and 0 bases at J, with 10 bases between. This CDR3 is 15 amino acids long. CDR3 protein: CASSMGGVSTDTQYF. DNA for the CDR3: TGTGCCAGTAGTATGGGGGGAGTTAGCACAGATACGCAGTATTTT.

This clonotype was detected a few times. V is TRBV20-1 and J is TRBJ2-5; 10 bases line up with TRBD2. From germline, CDR1 is DFQATT and CDR2 SNEGSKA (reference sequence). The CDR3 is 16 residues long. V gave up 6 bases and J gave up 5 bases; unmatched junction bases: 15. CDR3 in amino acids: CSATELASGSRETQYF. The CDR3 region has the DNA TGCAGTGCCACAGAGTTGGCTAGCGGGAGCCGGGAGACCCAGTACTTC.

In this sample, this clonotype turned up a few times. J is TRBJ1-1 and V is TRBV20-1; D is perhaps TRBD1 (5 bases). This CDR3 comprises 14 residues. V dropped 0 bases and J dropped 5 bases, with 13 bases sitting between them. Germline loops: CDR1 DFQATT, CDR2 SNEGSKA (reference sequence). CDR3 protein: CSARDKGRGTEAFF. The CDR3 coding sequence is TGCAGTGCTAGAGATAAAGGAAGGGGTACTGAAGCTTTCTTT.

This clonotype has a handful of counts. The chain uses TRBV18 and TRBJ2-5, with D unresolved. V lost 2 bases to trimming and J lost 4 bases, with 5 bases between them. Per germline, CDR1 KGHSH and CDR2 LQKENI. There are 12 residues in the CDR3. Here the CDR3 reads CASSPGPETQYF. The CDR3 nucleotides are TGTGCCAGCTCACCAGGGCCAGAGACCCAGTACTTC.

This clonotype was observed a handful of times. This chain joins TRBV20-1 and TRBJ1-5, with a possible D match to TRBD1 (5 bases). The CDR3 length is 13 residues. Germline loops: CDR1 DFQATT, CDR2 SNEGSKA (reference sequence). The CDR3 protein is CSSGTHSNQPQHF. As DNA, the CDR3 is TGCAGCTCGGGGACCCATAGCAATCAGCCCCAGCATTTT.